This record looks at one TCR beta chain sequence and its context. Per germline, CDR1 SGHDT and CDR2 YYEEEE. Losses at the gene ends were 5 bases for V and 6 bases for J; bases not matched to a gene: 8. The CDR3 is made up of 15 amino acids. This sample stems from a study of blood T cell repertoires in COVID-19. Study-wide context: The United States, Italy and Spain supplied acute and convalescent COVID-19 samples.

TCRdb keeps only in-frame clones here, not all; method: immunoSEQ multiplex PCR. The repertoire holds 150,000 to 200,000 clones, with around 86% as singletons. What was sequenced was peripheral blood. The V call is TRBV5-6, the J call TRBJ2-3, with 11 bases matching TRBD2. The receptor was derived from a man aged 40-55 years with active or convalescent COVID-19. The CDR3 nucleotides read TGTGCCAGCAGAAGACTAGCGGGGTCCTCGGATACGCAGTATTTT. It encodes CASRRLAGSSDTQYF.